The 18 T cell receptor beta chains given below trace back to one sample, sequenced in a study of blood T cells in healthy people across ages (dated by TCRdb to 2015 to 2017). Libraries were constructed by 5' RACE. TCRdb lists the instrument as Illumina HiSeq 2500. The second PCR ran for about 6 to 11 cycles and used a J-beta primer mix along with a sample-barcoded 5' primer. In TCRdb, the public reads were trimmed at Q25 with fastp and aligned with MiXCR, with productive beta chains retained. Entries that share a CDR3 protein sequence are merged under the most common genes and DNA. The sample table contains around 780,000 distinct CDR3 sequences; only one count was recorded for approximately 24% of them. The biggest ten clones account for approximately 2.9% of the sample. These same records also appear under a second study, on T cells of mothers and their children.

The sequenced sample was blood. Every receptor here comes from a boy between 10 and 17 years old in good health.

This chain uses TRBV30 with TRBJ1-2; 8 positions agree with TRBD1. The CDR3 contains 13 residues. CDR1 is GTSNPN and CDR2 is SVGIG in the germline V gene (reference sequence). The V and J ends lost 2 bases and 4 bases, in that order; junction bases with no gene match: 3. The CDR3 nucleotides are TGTGCCTGGAGTCAGGGGGCTAGCTATGGCTACACCTTC. This translates into CAWSQGASYGYTF.

This clonotype was seen repeatedly, ten times or more. J is TRBJ2-1 and V is TRBV12-3 or TRBV12-4; 8 bases line up with TRBD1. The CDR3 contains 17 residues. V trimming: 8 bases; J trimming: 4 bases; junction bases outside the gene matches: 16. CDR3 protein: CASAINIGQGFYNEQFF. CDR3 coding DNA: TGTGCCAGCGCGATTAACATCGGACAGGGCTTTTACAATGAGCAGTTCTTC.

This sequence joins TRBV12-3 or TRBV12-4 and TRBJ1-3; D is unresolved. V dropped 8 bases and J dropped 7 bases, with 6 bases sitting between them. There are 10 residues in the CDR3. CDR3 residues: CASGLNTIYF. The CDR3 coding sequence is TGTGCCAGCGGCCTGAACACCATATATTTT.

This clonotype was seen a handful of times. The V gene is TRBV10-3, the J gene TRBJ2-1; TRBD1 matches 10 bases. The CDR3 is 19 amino acids. V dropped 6 bases and J dropped 6; count of bases not matched to a gene: 20. Germline V gene sequence: CDR1 ENHRY, CDR2 SYGVKD. CDR3 DNA: TGTGCCATCAGGACTTCGGGGACAGGGGCAATTATGAGGAGCAATGAGCAGTTCTTC. Translation: CAIRTSGTGAIMRSNEQFF.

This clonotype showed up just a few times. The chain carries TRBV29-1 and TRBJ2-5, with D uncertain. Germline CDR1 is SQVTM and CDR2 is ANQGSEA. V lost 3 bases to trimming and J lost 7 bases, with 18 bases between them. The CDR3 loop spans 14 amino acids. The CDR3 bases are TGCAGCGTTGATAAGCAGTCGGTGAAGGGGACCCAGTACTTC. Amino acid sequence: CSVDKQSVKGTQYF.

This clonotype was detected ten times or more. The chain has TRBV7-9 and TRBJ1-2, with 7 bases identical to TRBD1. With 4 bases clipped from V and 8 bases from J, the junction kept 10 bases outside the gene matches. Germline assignment: CDR1 SEHNR and CDR2 FQNEAQ (reference sequence). The CDR3 has 14 amino acids. CDR3 bases: TGTGCCAGCAGCTCGGGGACAGCCCTCGGGGGCTACACCTTC. This codes for CASSSGTALGGYTF.

The chain uses TRBV7-3 and TRBJ2-2, with 7 bases fitting TRBD2. The germline V gene encodes CDR1 SGHTA and CDR2 FQGTGA. The J segment lost 0 bases and the V segment lost 7 bases, leaving 11 bases of the junction unmatched. CDR3 length: 17 residues. The CDR3 DNA follows: TGTGCCAGCATCCTCCCGTGGACTAGTCCGAACACCGGGGAGCTGTTTTTT. As protein: CASILPWTSPNTGELFF.

This clonotype was seen only a few times. V is TRBV7-2 and J is TRBJ1-1; possibly TRBD1 for D (6 bases). CDR3 length: 15 amino acids. V lost 4 bases and J 4 bases, leaving 16 bases between the germline ends. From germline, CDR1 is SGHTA and CDR2 FQGNSA. The CDR3 protein is CASSSAGGAGTEAFF. CDR3 nucleotide sequence: TGTGCCAGCAGCTCAGCGGGGGGGGCCGGCACTGAAGCTTTCTTT. The full variable domain, rest sourced from reference TRBV7-2 and TRBJ1-1, is GAGVSQSPSNKVTEKGKDVELRCDPISGHTALYWYRQSLGQGLEFLIYFQGNSAPDKSGLPSDRFSAERTGGSVSTLTIQRTQQEDSAVYLCASSSAGGAGTEAFFGQGTRLTVV.

This clonotype was seen more than once but under ten times. The gene calls are TRBV2 and TRBJ2-3; no clear D. The CDR3 extends over 13 amino acids. Germline CDR1 and CDR2: SNHLY and FYNNEI. The V and J ends lost 7 bases and 4 bases respectively, with 12 bases between them. CDR3 residues: CASIYGVADTQYF. For the CDR3, the DNA is TGTGCCAGCATATACGGAGTCGCAGATACGCAGTATTTT.

V gene TRBV10-3 combines with J gene TRBJ1-4; D uncertain. The CDR3 has 14 amino acids. Trimming took 6 bases from V and 6 from J, leaving 14 bases between them. Germline assignment: CDR1 ENHRY and CDR2 SYGVKD. The CDR3 DNA follows: TGTGCCATCAGAAAGGGAAGCAACGATGAAAAACTGTTTTTT. It specifies CAIRKGSNDEKLFF.

This clonotype has only a few counts. The chain combines TRBV29-1 with TRBJ1-2; no clear D gene. CDR1 and CDR2 from the germline V gene are SQVTM and ANQGSEA. The CDR3 spans 14 residues. Trimming shortened V by 2 bases and J by 8 bases, and 18 bases separated the two germline ends. CDR3 sequence reads: CSVELGGYGSGYTF. Written as DNA, the CDR3 is TGCAGCGTTGAACTGGGCGGCTACGGCTCCGGCTACACCTTC. Filled out from reference TRBV29-1 and TRBJ1-2, the complete variable domain reads SAVISQKPSRDICQRGTSLTIQCQVDSQVTMMFWYRQQPGQSLTLIATANQGSEATYESGFVIDKFPISRPNLTFSTLTVSNMSPEDSSIYLCSVELGGYGSGYTFGSGTRLTVV.

The genes are TRBV20-1 and TRBJ2-5; 10 nucleotides align to TRBD2. The V gene end was trimmed by 2 bases and the J gene end by 4 bases; junction bases not matched to a gene: 4. CDR1 is DFQATT and CDR2 is SNEGSKA in the germline V gene (reference sequence). The CDR3 is 14 amino acids. CDR3 in amino acids: CSARQLAGVETQYF. In DNA, the CDR3 is TGCAGTGCTAGACAGCTAGCGGGAGTAGAGACCCAGTACTTC.

V usage is TRBV6-5 and J usage is TRBJ2-5; D might be TRBD1 (6 bases). Germline loops: CDR1 MNHEY, CDR2 SVGAGI. Between the trimmed V and J ends, which lost 2 bases and 4 bases, there was a span of 14 bases. The CDR3 loop spans 15 amino acids. For the CDR3, the DNA is TGTGCCAGCAGTTACCCTGGGACAACGGGAGAGACCCAGTACTTC. This encodes CASSYPGTTGETQYF.

The genes are TRBV9 and TRBJ2-2; 8 bases are shared with TRBD1. V dropped 4 bases and J dropped 1; count of bases not matched to a gene: 6. Germline lookup yields CDR1 SGDLS and CDR2 YYNGEE. This CDR3 has 16 amino acids. The CDR3 DNA is TGTGCCAGCAGCTCTTGGACAGGGATGAACACCGGGGAGCTGTTTTTT. It is translated as CASSSWTGMNTGELFF.

The chain recombines TRBV6-5 with TRBJ2-5; 8 positions agree with TRBD1. Germline values: CDR1 MNHEY, CDR2 SVGAGI. This CDR3 contains 14 residues. J lost 11 bases, V lost 2 bases, and 10 bases had no gene match. The CDR3 sequence is CASSYGTGAQGQYF. The CDR3 DNA reads as TGTGCCAGCAGTTACGGGACAGGAGCTCAGGGGCAGTACTTC.

This clonotype has only a few counts. The genes are TRBV28 and TRBJ2-7; 10 nucleotides agree with TRBD2. The CDR3 totals 12 residues. Germline V gene sequence: CDR1 MDHEN, CDR2 SYDVKM. V shed 8 bases and J 7 bases; nucleotides not matched to a gene: 5. The CDR3 sequence: CASPSGGGEQYF. CDR3 DNA sequence: TGTGCCAGCCCTAGCGGGGGAGGAGAGCAGTACTTC. The full variable domain, with the rest looked up from reference TRBV28 and TRBJ2-7, is DVKVTQSSRYLVKRTGEKVFLECVQDMDHENMFWYRQDPGLGLRLIYFSYDVKMKEKGDIPEGYSVSREKKERFSLILESASTNQTSMYLCASPSGGGEQYFGPGTRLTVT.

The chain links TRBV7-9 to TRBJ2-1, with 8 bases lining up with TRBD2. The CDR3 is 15 amino acids. Unmatched junction bases numbered 8, after V lost 6 bases and J lost 4 bases. Germline-derived CDR1 and CDR2 are SEHNR and FQNEAQ (reference sequence). CDR3 residues: CASSPRSGGYNEQFF. CDR3 bases: TGTGCCAGCAGTCCACGAAGCGGGGGTTACAATGAGCAGTTCTTC.

This chain connects TRBV7-9 to TRBJ2-1; the match to TRBD2 covers 11 bases. The CDR3 loop spans 16 amino acids. Germline lookup yields CDR1 SEHNR and CDR2 FQNEAQ (reference sequence). V gave up 5 bases and J gave up 1 base; unmatched junction bases: 4. DNA for the CDR3: TGTGCCAGCAGCGTTCGACTAGCGGGGTCCTACAATGAGCAGTTCTTC. Translating gives CASSVRLAGSYNEQFF.